The 9 T cell receptor beta chains below come from one sample, sequenced in a study of long-term antiretroviral therapy in people with HIV. Researchers report immunoSEQ v3.0 was run at survey level. Sequenced by immunoSEQ multiplex PCR; TCRdb stores in-frame clones only, minus some. This table has under 25,000 clones, more than 65% appearing once. Specimen: unsorted PBMCs, collected 0.5 years after starting antiretroviral therapy. The receptors were sampled from a woman aged 40-49 years with HIV.

This CDR3 is CASSLHGPNYGYTF. The CDR3 nucleotides are TGTGCCAGCAGTTTACACGGACCTAACTATGGCTACACCTTC. The chain is built from TRBV28 and TRBJ1-2; D is undetermined. From germline, CDR1 is MDHEN and CDR2 SYDVKM. Trimming removed 2 bases from V and 0 bases from J, with 7 bases in between. This CDR3 contains 14 residues.

The CDR3 reads CASIGQGHTGELFF. The CDR3 DNA sequence: TGTGCCAGTATCGGACAGGGTCACACCGGGGAGCTGTTTTTT. The V and J genes are TRBV19 and TRBJ2-2, with 8 nucleotides matching TRBD1. The CDR3 is 14 residues long. V dropped 7 bases and J dropped 3; count of bases not matched to a gene: 4. Germline V gene sequence: CDR1 LNHDA, CDR2 SQIVND (reference sequence).

The chain recombines TRBV5-4 with TRBJ2-7, with 7 bases matching TRBD1. This CDR3 is 15 amino acids long. CDR1 SGHNT and CDR2 YYREEE come from the germline V gene (reference sequence). The V gene end was trimmed by 3 bases and the J gene end by 4 bases; junction bases not matched to a gene: 10. The CDR3: CASSWSTGAEYEQYF. The DNA of the CDR3 is TGTGCCAGCAGCTGGAGTACAGGGGCCGAATACGAGCAGTACTTC.

This clone has just a few counts. The chain carries TRBV5-1 and TRBJ2-3; weak D call: TRBD2 (5 bases). CDR1 SGHRS and CDR2 YFSETQ come from the germline V gene. The V gene lost 7 bases and the J gene lost 5 bases, with 17 bases spanning the gap. The CDR3 consists of 14 residues. The CDR3 DNA follows: TGCGCCAGCGGCCACGAGGGTTTGCAAGATACGCAGTATTTT. It yields the protein CASGHEGLQDTQYF.

The rearrangement joins TRBV7-2 to TRBJ2-1, with 11 bases lining up with TRBD2. CDR1 SGHTA and CDR2 FQGNSA come from the germline V gene. The length of the CDR3 is 16 residues. After removal of 1 base from V and 4 bases from J, the junction contained 3 bases not matched to a gene. The CDR3 DNA reads as TGTGCCAGCAGCTTAGGGGCTAGCGGGGGGTACAATGAGCAGTTCTTC. It translates to CASSLGASGGYNEQFF.

This clone was seen a few times. The chain uses TRBV7-4 and TRBJ1-5, with unresolved D. Germline CDR1 reads SGHVT; CDR2 reads SQSDAQ. Trimming took off 2 bases at V and 9 bases at J, with 5 bases between the two ends. This CDR3 is built from 11 residues. The DNA for the CDR3 is TGTGCCAGCAGCTTACCTCGGCCCCAGCATTTT. Translating it yields CASSLPRPQHF.

CDR3 in amino acids: CASSRNRGIYEQYF. The CDR3 nucleotides read TGTGCCAGCAGCCGCAACAGGGGAATCTACGAGCAGTACTTC. The rearrangement uses TRBV4-2 and TRBJ2-7; 7 bases line up with TRBD1. CDR1 and CDR2 from the germline V gene are LGHNA and YNFKEQ. V gave up 4 bases and J gave up 3 bases; unmatched junction bases: 6. The CDR3 loop spans 14 amino acids.

This clone was detected only a few times. The CDR3 sequence is CASSPRTGPNEKLFF. For the CDR3, the DNA is TGTGCCAGCAGCCCAAGGACAGGGCCAAATGAAAAACTGTTTTTT. The chain employs TRBV5-4 and TRBJ1-4; 8 nucleotides align to TRBD1. This CDR3 is built from 15 residues. The V gene's germline CDR1 is SGHNT and CDR2 YYREEE (reference sequence). V dropped 4 bases and J dropped 5; count of bases not matched to a gene: 7.

The rearrangement uses TRBV14 and TRBJ1-6; 7 nucleotides line up with TRBD1. CDR1 and CDR2 (germline): SGHDN, FVKESK. This CDR3 contains 15 residues. Trimming cost V 8 bases and J 6 bases; bases outside gene matches: 10. The CDR3 is CASAEQGPPNSPLHF. The DNA for the CDR3 is TGTGCCAGCGCGGAACAGGGGCCCCCTAATTCACCCCTCCACTTT.